This TCR beta chain appears in the sequencing data of a study of T cell responses to AZD1222 COVID-19 vaccine. Study results and limitations: Repertoire sampling was restricted to post-peak T cell response timepoints. Variant regions that are unmutated are reportedly the target of nearly half of spike-specific TCRs. In a largely white British group with more females than males, clonal diversity was possibly underestimated. Recipients of AZD1222 seropositive at baseline numbered only 6 or 7.

Produced via immunoSEQ multiplex PCR; TCRdb's table is partial and in-frame only. The sample contains 240,000 or so clones, over 85% of which appear only once. V was shortened by 4 bases and J by 1 base, with 17 bases between the two germline ends. The CDR3 spans 16 residues. CDR1 and CDR2 (germline): SGHRS, YFSETQ. A word on this clone: Its matching antigen is unknown.

V usage is TRBV5-1 and J usage is TRBJ1-1; unclear D gene. Sample: peripheral blood, taken on day 0 of AZD1222 vaccination. This sequence was found in an adult in good health. The CDR3 loop reads CASSPNQPTTNTEAFF. The CDR3 DNA reads TGCGCCAGCAGCCCGAATCAACCGACAACGAACACTGAAGCTTTCTTT. The full variable domain, its missing parts supplied by reference TRBV5-1 and TRBJ1-1, is KAGVTQTPRYLIKTRGQQVTLSCSPISGHRSVSWYQQTPGQGLQFLFEYFSETQRNKGNFPGRFSGRQFSNSRSEMNVSTLELGDSALYLCASSPNQPTTNTEAFFGQGTRLTVV.